The T cell receptor (beta chain) described here comes from a study of blood T cells in healthy people across ages. At the level of the study: About one barcoded beta molecule per two T cells came from capture by template switching.

For the second PCR, which ran for about 6 to 11 cycles, a sample-barcoded 5' primer and a J-beta primer mix were used. TCRdb ran MiXCR on the 5' RACE reads and lists one entry per CDR3 protein. Of over a million distinct CDR3 sequences detected, 40% to 50% appear once; the ten largest clones hold less than 8%. On this clonotype itself: Its cognate antigen is unknown.

The V and J ends lost 3 bases and 4 bases, in that order; junction bases with no gene match: 9. This CDR3 region has 18 residues. The V gene's germline CDR1 is SGHVS and CDR2 FNYEAQ. Study-level results: Estimates based on one million T cells were treated as lower bounds. Greater diversity and more naive CD4+ cells were seen in long-lived donors than in aged donors.

The clonotype was recovered from a woman aged 18 to 35 in good health. Material: blood. The gene calls are TRBV7-6 and TRBJ2-1, with 13 bases identical to TRBD2. CDR3 DNA: TGTGCCAGCAGCTTGGAGACTAGCGGGAGGTCGGGATACAATGAGCAGTTCTTC. It codes for CASSLETSGRSGYNEQFF.